This T cell receptor beta chain was captured by sequencing in a study of molecular identifiers for immune sequencing clone quantification. This clonotype was counted ten times or more. The antigen remains unidentified. V lost 7 bases and J lost 3, with 12 bases in between. Germline V gene lookup returns CDR1 MNHEY and CDR2 SVGEGT. The CDR3 contains 13 residues. Findings and limits, study-wide: Over 97% of CMV-specific effector molecules, but under 1% of naive ones, were in clones above 20 copies.

TCR libraries were built in bulk with a published protocol and specific TCR primers. TCRdb itself ran the PCR reads through MiXCR, one entry per CDR3 protein. The sample consists of more than 550,000 distinct CDR3 sequences, about 25% of them appearing once. The rearrangement links TRBV6-2 or TRBV6-3 to TRBJ1-1; the D gene is possibly TRBD1 (5 bases). The material sequenced was naive CD8+ T cells from blood, with Jurkat cell RNA spiked in. As to subset: FACS-sorted CD8+CD4-CCR7+CD45RA+ naive T cells. The clonotype originates from a human donor in good health. Some libraries in this study had Jurkat cell RNA spiked in. CDR3: CASTSQGDTEAFF. The DNA of the CDR3 is TGTGCCAGCACCTCGCAGGGAGACACTGAAGCTTTCTTT.